What follows are 6 T cell receptor beta chains derived from one specimen sequenced in a study of cytomegalovirus exposure and HLA in healthy donors. The primer mix had 60 Vbeta and 13 Jbeta primers. Sequenced by immunoSEQ multiplex PCR; TCRdb stores in-frame clones only, minus some. The sample carries about 120,000 clones, roughly 76% recorded once. The source material was PBMCs. The receptors were gathered from a man aged 25 to 45 in good health and CMV-seronegative.

This clone was counted between two and nine times. The rearrangement links TRBV9 to TRBJ1-4; TRBD1 matches 8 bases. The ends lost 7 bases at V and 8 bases at J; junction bases unmatched: 7. The CDR3 is 13 residues long. CDR1 and CDR2 from the germline V gene are SGDLS and YYNGEE. In DNA form, the CDR3 reads TGTGCCAGCGGACAGGGTGCGGGGGAAAAACTGTTTTTT. Encoded protein: CASGQGAGEKLFF.

The rearrangement uses TRBV5-6 and TRBJ2-3, with D unresolved. Trimming took off 1 base at V and 0 bases at J, with 9 bases between the two ends. From germline, CDR1 is SGHDT and CDR2 YYEEEE. This CDR3 is 15 amino acids long. CDR3 DNA: TGTGCCAGCAGCTTGCTACAGAGAAGCACAGATACGCAGTATTTT. Its translation: CASSLLQRSTDTQYF. The complete variable domain, with remaining parts taken from reference TRBV5-6 and TRBJ2-3, reads DAGVTQSPTHLIKTRGQQVTLRCSPKSGHDTVSWYQQALGQGPQFIFQYYEEEERQRGNFPDRFSGHQFPNYSSELNVNALLLGDSALYLCASSLLQRSTDTQYFGPGTRLTVL.

The V gene is TRBV5-8, the J gene TRBJ2-7; possible D gene TRBD1, 6 bases. CDR1 SGHTS and CDR2 YDEGEE come from the germline V gene. V was shortened by 0 bases and J by 2 bases, with 15 bases between the two germline ends. This CDR3 has 16 residues. The CDR3 region is CASSLGQGLLTYEQYF. The CDR3, as DNA: TGTGCCAGCAGCTTGGGTCAGGGGCTCCTTACCTACGAGCAGTACTTC.

The gene calls are TRBV7-8 and TRBJ1-4; D possibly corresponds to TRBD1 (5 bases). With 1 base removed from V and 3 bases from J, the gap between germline ends came to 9 bases. CDR1 is SGHVS, CDR2 FQNEAQ, per germline. This CDR3 region has 15 residues. CDR3 DNA: TGTGCCAGCAGCTTAGGTTCAGGGCCTAATGAAAAACTGTTTTTT. This codes for CASSLGSGPNEKLFF.

This chain joins TRBV27 and TRBJ1-2, with 9 bases matching TRBD1. Germline V gene data show CDR1 as MNHEY and CDR2 as SMNVEV (reference sequence). CDR3 length equals 15 residues. V lost 4 bases and J lost 4; bases outside the gene matches: 7. Here the CDR3 reads CASSSPGTGSYGYTF. DNA of the CDR3: TGTGCCAGCAGTTCCCCGGGGACAGGGTCCTATGGCTACACCTTC.

The V call is TRBV5-4, the J call TRBJ2-1; perhaps TRBD1 as D (6 bases). CDR3 length: 13 residues. V was clipped by 4 bases and J by 2 bases, with 7 bases between them. Germline loops: CDR1 SGHNT, CDR2 YYREEE (reference sequence). CDR3 amino acids: CASSRDTYNEQFF. CDR3 bases: TGTGCCAGCAGCAGGGACACCTACAATGAGCAGTTCTTC.